The following is a T cell receptor (beta chain) sequence with its context. Its specificity is not known. Libraries were prepared by immunoSEQ multiplex PCR; TCRdb keeps only in-frame clonotypes and omits some of them. The sample contains around 330,000 clones, roughly 70% of which appear only once. The data were obtained in a study of shared clonotypes between healthy human individuals. Background on the study: Each donor contributed plates that comprised three CD4 naive, three CD4 memory, two CD8 naive and one CD8 memory.

This CDR3 region has 14 residues. Germline loops: CDR1 WNHNN, CDR2 SYGVQD (reference sequence). After removal of 6 bases from V and 2 bases from J, the junction contained 5 bases not matched to a gene. Study-wide findings and caveats: Tissues were not sampled, only blood, and their repertoires likely differ. Incomplete sequencing of sorted subsets was indicated by rarefaction despite large depth. Naive subsets typically showed greater estimated richness than memory subsets.

The sequencing sample was made of memory CD4+ T cells sorted from blood. Regarding subset: CD45RA-negative fraction. The TCR was taken from a man aged 25-45 years in good health. This rearrangement joins TRBV10-1 to TRBJ2-5; 8 bases line up with TRBD2. The CDR3 nucleotides are TGCGCCAGCAGCCCGGGAGGGGCTCAAGAGACCCAGTACTTC. Its protein is CASSPGGAQETQYF.